This is a list of T cell receptor beta chains from one sample in a study of shared clonotypes between healthy human individuals. Sequencing was performed with immunoSEQ multiplex PCR; in TCRdb, only in-frame clones are kept and a portion is missing. The repertoire includes roughly 2,300,000 clones, about nine tenths of them detected once, and roughly 0.34% sits in the top ten. Sequences were obtained from naive CD4+ T cells from PBMCs. Every receptor here comes from a man between 18 and 29 years old in good health. Some clones in this sample may be carry-over from other donors' samples. The CDR3 runs from the conserved cysteine through the conserved F or W. D genes are given only for firm matches. For some rows the clone size is stated as once, few or many, or as a class when expanded; others skip it.

V gene: TRBV7-2; clone size: NA; J gene: TRBJ1-5; D gene: NA; CDR3 protein: CASSLNGPPPPQHF; CDR3 DNA: TGTGCCAGCAGCTTAAATGGTCCCCCGCCGCCCCAGCATTTT
V gene: TRBV7-2; clone size: NA; J gene: TRBJ2-3; D gene: TRBD2; CDR3 protein: CASSTTTLAGASTDTQYF; CDR3 DNA: TGTGCCAGCAGCACAACAACACTAGCGGGAGCCAGCACAGATACGCAGTATTTT
V gene: TRBV11-3; clone size: NA; J gene: TRBJ1-5; D gene: TRBD1; CDR3 protein: CASSSGQGPGMYNQPQHF; CDR3 DNA: TGTGCCAGCAGCTCAGGACAGGGGCCAGGTATGTACAATCAGCCCCAGCATTTT
V gene: TRBV4-2; clone size: once; J gene: TRBJ2-7; D gene: TRBD1; CDR3 protein: CASSLRQGASYEQYF; CDR3 DNA: TGTGCCAGCAGCCTGCGACAGGGGGCCTCCTACGAGCAGTACTTC
V gene: TRBV11-3; clone size: NA; J gene: TRBJ2-3; D gene: TRBD2; CDR3 protein: CASSSGLAGVPDTQYF; CDR3 DNA: TGTGCCAGCAGCTCGGGACTAGCGGGAGTCCCCGATACGCAGTATTTT
V gene: TRBV6-5; clone size: NA; J gene: TRBJ2-5; D gene: NA; CDR3 protein: CASSYSLRTPETQYF; CDR3 DNA: TGTGCCAGCAGTTACTCTCTAAGGACTCCAGAGACCCAGTACTTC
V gene: TRBV5-4; clone size: NA; J gene: TRBJ1-1; D gene: NA; CDR3 protein: CASSPIKGLTEAFF; CDR3 DNA: TGTGCCAGCAGCCCCATAAAGGGTTTGACTGAAGCTTTCTTT
V gene: TRBV7-2; clone size: NA; J gene: TRBJ2-7; D gene: NA; CDR3 protein: CASSLLLYEQYF; CDR3 DNA: TGTGCCAGCAGCTTACTTCTATACGAGCAGTACTTC
V gene: TRBV5-6; clone size: NA; J gene: TRBJ2-7; D gene: NA; CDR3 protein: CASSPAGRAWEQYF; CDR3 DNA: TGTGCCAGCAGCCCGGCAGGTCGGGCCTGGGAGCAGTACTTC
V gene: TRBV9; clone size: NA; J gene: TRBJ2-7; D gene: TRBD2; CDR3 protein: CASSPHIAGGYYEQYF; CDR3 DNA: TGTGCCAGCAGCCCCCATATAGCGGGAGGTTACTACGAGCAGTACTTC
V gene: TRBV6-5; clone size: NA; J gene: TRBJ1-5; D gene: NA; CDR3 protein: CAGSYSFSDQPQHF; CDR3 DNA: TGTGCCGGCAGTTACTCGTTCAGCGATCAGCCCCAGCATTTT
V gene: TRBV7-9; clone size: NA; J gene: TRBJ1-1; D gene: TRBD1; CDR3 protein: CASSPRGTVNTEAFF; CDR3 DNA: TGTGCCAGCAGCCCCAGGGGGACAGTAAACACTGAAGCTTTCTTT
V gene: TRBV29-1; clone size: NA; J gene: TRBJ1-2; D gene: NA; CDR3 protein: CSVVAANYGYTF; CDR3 DNA: TGCAGCGTTGTAGCCGCCAACTATGGCTACACCTTC
V gene: TRBV7-3; clone size: NA; J gene: TRBJ2-7; D gene: TRBD2; CDR3 protein: CASSLISPKSGAYEQYF; CDR3 DNA: TGTGCCAGCAGCTTAATAAGCCCCAAAAGCGGGGCCTACGAGCAGTACTTC
V gene: TRBV27; clone size: NA; J gene: TRBJ2-3; D gene: NA; CDR3 protein: CASSAPSDTQYF; CDR3 DNA: TGTGCCAGCAGTGCCCCGTCGGATACGCAGTATTTT
V gene: TRBV14; clone size: NA; J gene: TRBJ2-1; D gene: NA; CDR3 protein: CASSQDRTGAKSYNEQFF; CDR3 DNA: TGTGCCAGCAGCCAAGATCGGACGGGGGCAAAATCCTACAATGAGCAGTTCTTC
V gene: TRBV11-3; clone size: NA; J gene: TRBJ2-1; D gene: TRBD2; CDR3 protein: CASGLAGVGEQFF; CDR3 DNA: TGTGCCAGCGGACTAGCGGGAGTCGGTGAGCAGTTCTTC
V gene: TRBV6-6; clone size: NA; J gene: TRBJ2-5; D gene: NA; CDR3 protein: CASSGWAGGETQYF; CDR3 DNA: TGTGCCAGCAGTGGGTGGGCGGGCGGTGAGACCCAGTACTTC
V gene: TRBV7-9; clone size: once; J gene: TRBJ2-3; D gene: TRBD1; CDR3 protein: CASSLAGGQGTQYF; CDR3 DNA: TGTGCCAGCAGCTTAGCGGGGGGACAGGGGACGCAGTATTTT
V gene: TRBV6-1; clone size: NA; J gene: TRBJ2-4; D gene: TRBD2; CDR3 protein: CASGLAESIQYF; CDR3 DNA: TGTGCCAGCGGACTAGCGGAGAGCATTCAGTACTTC
V gene: TRBV18; clone size: NA; J gene: TRBJ1-1; D gene: NA; CDR3 protein: CASSPQGMNTEAFF; CDR3 DNA: TGTGCCAGCTCACCACAGGGAATGAACACTGAAGCTTTCTTT
V gene: TRBV4-1; clone size: NA; J gene: TRBJ1-4; D gene: NA; CDR3 protein: CASSQLFGEKLFF; CDR3 DNA: TGCGCCAGCAGCCAATTATTCGGTGAAAAACTGTTTTTT
V gene: TRBV5-1; clone size: few; J gene: TRBJ1-1; D gene: NA; CDR3 protein: CASSLTGMNTEAFF; CDR3 DNA: TGCGCCAGCAGCTTGACGGGTATGAACACTGAAGCTTTCTTT
V gene: TRBV6-4; clone size: NA; J gene: TRBJ2-7; D gene: NA; CDR3 protein: CASRAFPGPYEQYF; CDR3 DNA: TGTGCCAGCAGGGCATTCCCCGGGCCCTACGAGCAGTACTTC
V gene: TRBV6-5; clone size: NA; J gene: TRBJ1-2; D gene: TRBD1; CDR3 protein: CASRRTGVSYGYTF; CDR3 DNA: TGTGCCAGCAGACGGACAGGGGTCAGCTATGGCTACACCTTC
V gene: TRBV2; clone size: NA; J gene: TRBJ1-4; D gene: TRBD1; CDR3 protein: CASSPGFHHGTGGEYEKLFF; CDR3 DNA: TGTGCCAGCAGTCCCGGATTTCATCACGGGACAGGGGGAGAGTATGAAAAACTGTTTTTT